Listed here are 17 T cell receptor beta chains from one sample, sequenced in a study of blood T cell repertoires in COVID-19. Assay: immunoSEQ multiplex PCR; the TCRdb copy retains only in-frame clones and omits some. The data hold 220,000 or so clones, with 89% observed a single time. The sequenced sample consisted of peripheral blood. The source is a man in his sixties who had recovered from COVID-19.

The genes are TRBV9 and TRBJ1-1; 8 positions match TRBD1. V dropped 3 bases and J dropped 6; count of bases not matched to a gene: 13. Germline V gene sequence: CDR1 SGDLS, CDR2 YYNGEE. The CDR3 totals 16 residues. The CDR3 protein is CASSANTGGRGPEAFF. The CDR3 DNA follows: TGTGCCAGCAGCGCGAACACAGGGGGTAGAGGACCTGAAGCTTTCTTT.

The DNA for the CDR3 is TGCGCCAGCAGCTTGCAACAGGGCGGAAACACTGAAGCTTTCTTT. Its translation is CASSLQQGGNTEAFF. The genes are TRBV5-1 and TRBJ1-1, with D maybe TRBD1 (6 bases). The ends were cut back, 1 base at V and 2 bases at J, with 12 bases in the middle. Germline CDR1 SGHRS, CDR2 YFSETQ. The CDR3 is made up of 15 amino acids.

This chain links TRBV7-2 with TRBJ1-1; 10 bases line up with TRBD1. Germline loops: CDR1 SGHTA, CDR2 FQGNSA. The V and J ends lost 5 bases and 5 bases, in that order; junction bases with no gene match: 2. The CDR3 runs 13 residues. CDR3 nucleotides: TGTGCCAGCAGCACGGACAGGGGGACTGAAGCTTTCTTT. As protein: CASSTDRGTEAFF.

CDR3 sequence reads: CASSPTENTEAFF. The CDR3 DNA is TGTGCCAGCAGCCCAACAGAGAACACTGAAGCTTTCTTT. The rearrangement uses TRBV6-9 and TRBJ1-1, with D unclear. This CDR3 comprises 13 residues. Germline V gives CDR1 MNHGY, CDR2 SVAAGI. The V end lost 6 bases, the J end lost 1 base, and 9 bases lay between the germline ends.

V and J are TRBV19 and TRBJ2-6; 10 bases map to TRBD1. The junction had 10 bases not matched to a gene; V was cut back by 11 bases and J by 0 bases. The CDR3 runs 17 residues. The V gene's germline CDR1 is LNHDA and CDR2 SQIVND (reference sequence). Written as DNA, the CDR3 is TGTGCCGCCCGGGGGGGACAGGGGTCCTCTGGGGCCAACGTCCTGACTTTC. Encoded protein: CAARGGQGSSGANVLTF.

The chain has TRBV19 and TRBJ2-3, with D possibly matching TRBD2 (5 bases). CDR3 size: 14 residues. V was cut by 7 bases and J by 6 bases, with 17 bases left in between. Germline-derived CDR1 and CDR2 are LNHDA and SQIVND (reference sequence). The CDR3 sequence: CASMRERLGDTQYF. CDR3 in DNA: TGTGCCAGTATGAGGGAGCGTCTAGGGGATACGCAGTATTTT.

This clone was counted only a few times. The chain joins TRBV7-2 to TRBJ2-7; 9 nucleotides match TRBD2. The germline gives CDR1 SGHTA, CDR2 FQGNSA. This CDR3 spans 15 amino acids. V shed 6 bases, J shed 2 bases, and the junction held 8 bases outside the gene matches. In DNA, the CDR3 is TGTGCCAGCAGTTTGATAGCGGGGGCCCCCTACGAGCAGTACTTC. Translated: CASSLIAGAPYEQYF.

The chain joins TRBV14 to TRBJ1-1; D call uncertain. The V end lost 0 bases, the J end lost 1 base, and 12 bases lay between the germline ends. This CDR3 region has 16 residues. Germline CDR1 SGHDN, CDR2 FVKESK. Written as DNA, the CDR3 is TGTGCCAGCAGCCAAGAATGGGGAGCGGCGAACACTGAAGCTTTCTTT. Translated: CASSQEWGAANTEAFF.

The CDR3 loop is CASSPPTGLRGYTF. The CDR3 DNA sequence: TGTGCCAGCTCACCCCCGACAGGGCTTCGTGGCTACACCTTC. This chain connects TRBV18 to TRBJ1-2, with 7 nucleotides matching TRBD1. The CDR3 is 14 amino acids. The trim removed 3 bases at V and 7 bases at J, leaving 8 bases unmatched. CDR1 is KGHSH, CDR2 LQKENI, per germline.

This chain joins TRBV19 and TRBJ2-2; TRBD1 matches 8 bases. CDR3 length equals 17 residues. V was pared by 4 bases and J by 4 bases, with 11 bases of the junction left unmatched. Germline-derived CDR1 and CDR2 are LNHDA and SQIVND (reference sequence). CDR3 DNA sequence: TGTGCCAGTAGTAAGGCTCCCCAGGGGGCTGGCACCGGGGAGCTGTTTTTT. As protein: CASSKAPQGAGTGELFF.

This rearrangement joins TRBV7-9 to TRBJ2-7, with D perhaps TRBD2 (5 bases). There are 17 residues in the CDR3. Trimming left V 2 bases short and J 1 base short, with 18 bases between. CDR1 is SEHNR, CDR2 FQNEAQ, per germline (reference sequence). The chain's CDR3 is CASSLIYSQDLSYEQYF. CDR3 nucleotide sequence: TGTGCCAGCAGCTTAATTTATAGCCAGGACTTATCCTACGAGCAGTACTTC.

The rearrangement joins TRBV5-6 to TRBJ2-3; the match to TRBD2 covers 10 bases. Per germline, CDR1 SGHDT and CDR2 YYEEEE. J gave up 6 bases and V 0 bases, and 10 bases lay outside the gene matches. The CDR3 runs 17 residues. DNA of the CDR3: TGTGCCAGCAGCTTGGCCAAGAGCGGGGGGGCCTCTGATACGCAGTATTTT. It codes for CASSLAKSGGASDTQYF. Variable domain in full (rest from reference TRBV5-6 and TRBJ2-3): DAGVTQSPTHLIKTRGQQVTLRCSPKSGHDTVSWYQQALGQGPQFIFQYYEEEERQRGNFPDRFSGHQFPNYSSELNVNALLLGDSALYLCASSLAKSGGASDTQYFGPGTRLTVL.

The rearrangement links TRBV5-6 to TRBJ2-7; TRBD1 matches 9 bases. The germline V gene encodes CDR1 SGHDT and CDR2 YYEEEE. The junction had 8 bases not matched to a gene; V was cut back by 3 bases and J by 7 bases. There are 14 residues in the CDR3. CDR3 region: CASSSLGQGDEQYF. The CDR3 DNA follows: TGTGCCAGCAGCTCGCTGGGACAGGGTGATGAGCAGTACTTC.

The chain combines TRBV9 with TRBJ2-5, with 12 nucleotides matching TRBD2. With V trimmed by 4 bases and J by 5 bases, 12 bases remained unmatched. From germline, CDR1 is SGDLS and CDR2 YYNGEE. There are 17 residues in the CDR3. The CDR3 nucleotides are TGTGCCAGCAGCCCCCTCCCTAGCGGGGGGGTCAGGGAGACCCAGTACTTC. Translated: CASSPLPSGGVRETQYF.

The CDR3 DNA is TGCGCCAGCAGCCAAGATCAGTCAGGGTTGAGGGCGGGAACGGCATACAATGAGCAGTTCTTC. It is translated as CASSQDQSGLRAGTAYNEQFF. The rearrangement joins TRBV4-3 to TRBJ2-1; D might be TRBD2 (6 bases). From germline, CDR1 is LGHNA and CDR2 YSLEER. The CDR3 extends over 21 amino acids. V was trimmed by 0 bases and J by 4 bases, leaving 28 bases between them.

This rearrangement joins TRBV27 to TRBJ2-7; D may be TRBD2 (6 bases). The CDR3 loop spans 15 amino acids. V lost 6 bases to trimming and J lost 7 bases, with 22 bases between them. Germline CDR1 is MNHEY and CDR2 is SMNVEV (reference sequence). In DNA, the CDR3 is TGTGCCAGCAGCCCTATAGGTCGGCGGGAACAGGAGCAGTACTTC. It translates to CASSPIGRREQEQYF.

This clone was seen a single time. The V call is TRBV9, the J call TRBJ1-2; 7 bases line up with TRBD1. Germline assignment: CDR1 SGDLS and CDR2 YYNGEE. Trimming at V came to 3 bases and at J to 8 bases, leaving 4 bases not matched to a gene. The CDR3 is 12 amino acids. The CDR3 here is CASSDRGKGYTF. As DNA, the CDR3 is TGTGCCAGCAGCGACAGGGGAAAAGGCTACACCTTC.